The 21 T cell receptor beta chains below come from one sample, sequenced in a study of cytomegalovirus exposure and HLA in healthy donors. A multiplex PCR was run with 60 Vbeta primers and 13 Jbeta primers. TCRdb's table, derived via immunoSEQ multiplex PCR, lists solely in-frame clones and lacks some. In the table there are about 160,000 clones, around 79% of which are singletons. Sequencing input: PBMCs. All receptors come from a female donor in good health and CMV-seronegative.

V gene TRBV9 combines with J gene TRBJ2-1; 8 nucleotides agree with TRBD1. V shed 4 bases, J shed 10 bases, and the junction held 13 bases outside the gene matches. The CDR3 is 15 amino acids. CDR1 is SGDLS, CDR2 YYNGEE, per germline. Here the CDR3 DNA reads TGTGCCAGCAGCCCCCGGGGGCAGGGGGCTTGGGAGCAGTTCTTC. It encodes CASSPRGQGAWEQFF.

There are a few counts of this clone. The rearrangement links TRBV29-1 to TRBJ1-1; no clear D gene. V was pared by 0 bases and J by 4 bases, with 12 bases between. The CDR3 spans 14 residues. The germline V gene has CDR1 SQVTM and CDR2 ANQGSEA. The CDR3 is CSVEDAQQFTEAFF. As DNA, the CDR3 is TGCAGCGTTGAAGATGCCCAACAGTTCACTGAAGCTTTCTTT.

This sequence joins TRBV2 and TRBJ2-7, with TRBD2 matching 8 bases. Germline CDR1 is SNHLY and CDR2 is FYNNEI. The CDR3 extends over 17 amino acids. V was pared by 0 bases and J by 0 bases, with 7 bases of the junction left unmatched. The CDR3 bases are TGTGCCAGCAGTGAAGCCGGGGGCGGGGGGTCCTCCTACGAGCAGTACTTC. It specifies CASSEAGGGGSSYEQYF.

This chain links TRBV6-6 with TRBJ2-5; the D is unclear. V gave up 5 bases and J gave up 1 base, with 8 bases separating them. Germline V gene sequence: CDR1 MNHNY, CDR2 SVGAGI (reference sequence). This CDR3 spans 13 amino acids. In DNA, the CDR3 is TGTGCCAGCAGTCGTGACATCCAAGAGACCCAGTACTTC. Its translation: CASSRDIQETQYF.

This rearrangement joins TRBV27 to TRBJ1-1, with a possible D match to TRBD1 (5 bases). CDR1 is MNHEY and CDR2 is SMNVEV in the germline V gene (reference sequence). This CDR3 is built from 14 residues. The ends were cut back, 3 bases at V and 5 bases at J, with 13 bases in the middle. CDR3 DNA: TGTGCCAGCAGTTTCGGGGGTCGGCGGACTGAAGCTTTCTTT. Its protein is CASSFGGRRTEAFF.

A note on this clone: The sample contains more than one DNA sequence encoding this CDR3. This chain links TRBV28 with TRBJ2-1; D may be TRBD2 (6 bases). Trimming left V 8 bases short and J 8 bases short, with 22 bases between. The CDR3 extends over 15 amino acids. The germline CDR1 and CDR2 sequences are MDHEN and SYDVKM. CDR3 bases: TGTGCCAGCCGGAAGTGGCTAGCGAATACTGATGAGCAGTTCTTC. This encodes CASRKWLANTDEQFF.

This chain links TRBV7-2 with TRBJ2-5; 9 bases align to TRBD1. The V gene's germline CDR1 is SGHTA and CDR2 FQGNSA. J gave up 5 bases and V 4 bases, and 5 bases lay outside the gene matches. The CDR3 runs to 14 residues. The CDR3 DNA follows: TGTGCCAGCAGCTCCCGGACAGGGGTGGAGACCCAGTACTTC. This encodes CASSSRTGVETQYF.

The chain joins TRBV19 to TRBJ1-2, with 9 bases lining up with TRBD1. From germline, CDR1 is LNHDA and CDR2 SQIVND (reference sequence). The trim removed 4 bases at V and 7 bases at J, leaving 10 bases unmatched. CDR3 length: 15 residues. Written as DNA, the CDR3 is TGTGCCAGTAGTAGCCCGGGACAGGGATTTACTGGCTACACCTTC. Its translation is CASSSPGQGFTGYTF.

The table lists this clone with a count of one. Distinct nucleotide sequences in the sample also encode this CDR3. CDR3 sequence: CAWNRDSPLHF. For the CDR3, the DNA is TGTGCCTGGAACAGGGATTCACCCCTCCACTTT. The V and J genes are TRBV30 and TRBJ1-6; D is perhaps TRBD1 (6 bases). The CDR3 has 11 amino acids. V was shortened by 4 bases and J by 8 bases, with 6 bases between the two germline ends. Germline values: CDR1 GTSNPN, CDR2 SVGIG (reference sequence).

This clone occurred once. This sequence joins TRBV7-8 and TRBJ2-3; 9 bases fit TRBD1. Germline-derived CDR1 and CDR2 are SGHVS and FQNEAQ. The CDR3 spans 17 residues. V lost 5 bases to trimming and J lost 4 bases; unmatched junction nucleotides: 13. Written as DNA, the CDR3 is TGTGCCAGCAGCGTATCCTCTGGGACAGGGTCGCCAGATACGCAGTATTTT. Residues: CASSVSSGTGSPDTQYF. Based on the CDR3 plus reference TRBV7-8 and TRBJ2-3, the full variable domain is GAGVSQSPRYKVAKRGQDVALRCDPISGHVSLFWYQQALGQGPEFLTYFQNEAQLDKSGLPSDRFFAERPEGSVSTLKIQRTQQEDSAVYLCASSVSSGTGSPDTQYFGPGTRLTVL.

In DNA, the CDR3 is TGTGCCAGTAGCGTGGGGCTAAACTATGGCTACACCTTC. This gives the protein CASSVGLNYGYTF. This chain joins TRBV19 and TRBJ1-2; D perhaps matches TRBD1 (5 bases). CDR1 and CDR2 (germline): LNHDA, SQIVND (reference sequence). CDR3 length: 13 residues. Trimming shortened V by 6 bases and J by 2 bases, and 10 bases separated the two germline ends.

This clone is a singleton in its sample. This chain uses TRBV27 with TRBJ2-2, with 10 bases fitting TRBD2. Germline CDR1 MNHEY, CDR2 SMNVEV (reference sequence). Germline trimming cut 5 bases from V and 6 bases from J; bases unmatched to any gene: 12. The CDR3 totals 17 residues. CDR3 sequence reads: CASSAKVTSGFPGELFF. The DNA of the CDR3 is TGTGCCAGCAGTGCCAAGGTGACTAGCGGGTTCCCCGGGGAGCTGTTTTTT.

This clone was detected a few times. This chain joins TRBV5-8 and TRBJ1-5; TRBD1 is a possible D gene (5 bases). Germline V gene sequence: CDR1 SGHTS, CDR2 YDEGEE. V was pared by 0 bases and J by 1 base, with 14 bases between. The CDR3 consists of 17 residues. The CDR3 sequence: CASSLGGSPFSNQPQHF. In nucleotides, the CDR3 is TGTGCCAGCAGCTTGGGGGGCAGCCCCTTCAGCAATCAGCCCCAGCATTTT. The whole variable domain, remainder taken from reference TRBV5-8 and TRBJ1-5, is EAGVTQSPTHLIKTRGQQATLRCSPISGHTSVYWYQQALGLGLQFLLWYDEGEERNRGNFPPRFSGRQFPNYSSELNVNALELEDSALYLCASSLGGSPFSNQPQHFGDGTRLSIL.

The chain has TRBV5-5 and TRBJ2-2; 12 bases are a match to TRBD2. V trimming: 5 bases; J trimming: 5 bases; junction bases outside the gene matches: 4. CDR1 SGHKS and CDR2 YYEKEE come from the germline V gene (reference sequence). This CDR3 spans 15 amino acids. Written as DNA, the CDR3 is TGTGCCAGCAGTCTAGCGGGAGGGCGGACCGGGGAGCTGTTTTTT. It translates to CASSLAGGRTGELFF.

V gene TRBV5-6 combines with J gene TRBJ1-1, with 7 bases matching TRBD1. J lost 2 bases, V lost 5 bases, and 9 bases had no gene match. The CDR3 length is 15 residues. Germline values: CDR1 SGHDT, CDR2 YYEEEE. The CDR3 DNA reads TGTGCCAGCAGTTTCTTCGACAGGGCCAACACTGAAGCTTTCTTT. Protein sequence: CASSFFDRANTEAFF.

The V gene is TRBV4-2, the J gene TRBJ2-3, with a possible D match to TRBD2 (6 bases). The CDR3 has 17 residues. Germline V lookup: CDR1 LGHNA, CDR2 YNFKEQ. Trimming cost V 5 bases and J 1 base, with 19 bases left between them. The CDR3 reads CASSGRLLREGTDTQYF. The CDR3 DNA is TGTGCCAGCAGCGGACGACTTTTGAGGGAGGGCACAGATACGCAGTATTTT.

CDR3 sequence: CASSYSITGATYEQYF. The DNA of the CDR3 is TGTGCCAGCAGTTACTCGATCACTGGGGCTACCTACGAGCAGTACTTC. The chain carries TRBV6-5 and TRBJ2-7; weak D call: TRBD1 (5 bases). CDR1 and CDR2 (germline): MNHEY, SVGAGI. CDR3 length equals 16 residues. Trimming left V 0 bases short and J 2 bases short, with 14 bases between.

The rearrangement joins TRBV5-6 to TRBJ2-1, with 8 positions matching TRBD2. The CDR3 spans 14 residues. The V gene's germline CDR1 is SGHDT and CDR2 YYEEEE. Losses at the gene ends were 4 bases for V and 6 bases for J; bases not matched to a gene: 6. CDR3: CASSGWAGGNEQFF. The CDR3 DNA is TGTGCCAGCAGCGGCTGGGCGGGGGGCAATGAGCAGTTCTTC.

This clone appeared once. The rearrangement joins TRBV5-1 to TRBJ2-3; D might be TRBD2 (6 bases). Between the trimmed V and J ends, which lost 3 bases and 1 base, there was a span of 9 bases. This CDR3 is 14 amino acids long. Germline lookup yields CDR1 SGHRS and CDR2 YFSETQ. CDR3 nucleotides: TGCGCCAGCAGCTCGGGGGTCCGCACAGATACGCAGTATTTT. Protein product: CASSSGVRTDTQYF.

This chain joins TRBV2 and TRBJ1-6; D not certain. Trimming stripped 2 bases from V and 3 bases from J, with 8 bases between. Germline assignment: CDR1 SNHLY and CDR2 FYNNEI. The CDR3 extends over 15 amino acids. The CDR3 region is CASSESGVYNSPLHF. The CDR3 DNA sequence: TGTGCCAGCAGTGAATCCGGGGTCTATAATTCACCCCTCCACTTT.

The chain links TRBV6-5 to TRBJ2-4, with TRBD1 matching 10 bases. The V gene's germline CDR1 is MNHEY and CDR2 SVGAGI. V lost 6 bases and J lost 6; bases outside the gene matches: 5. CDR3 length equals 14 residues. The CDR3 protein is CASRTGGWGNIQYF. For the CDR3, the DNA is TGTGCCAGCAGGACAGGGGGCTGGGGAAACATTCAGTACTTC.